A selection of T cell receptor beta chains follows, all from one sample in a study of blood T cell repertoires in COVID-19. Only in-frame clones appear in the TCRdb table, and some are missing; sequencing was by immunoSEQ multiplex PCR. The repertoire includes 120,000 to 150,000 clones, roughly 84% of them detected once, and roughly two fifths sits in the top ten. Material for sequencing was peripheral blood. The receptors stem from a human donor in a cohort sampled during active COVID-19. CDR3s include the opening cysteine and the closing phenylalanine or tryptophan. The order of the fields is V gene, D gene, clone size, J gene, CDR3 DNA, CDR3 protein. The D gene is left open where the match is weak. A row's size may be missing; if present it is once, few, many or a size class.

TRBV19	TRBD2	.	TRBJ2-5	TGTGCCAGTAGTGTTAGCGGGGGGCGGTCGACCCAGTACTTC	CASSVSGGRSTQYF
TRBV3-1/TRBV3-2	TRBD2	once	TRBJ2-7	TGTGCCAGCAGCCAAACTCGCGGGGGGATAAACGAGCAGTACTTC	CASSQTRGGINEQYF
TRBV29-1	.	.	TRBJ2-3	TGCAGCGTTGGACAGGCATCAGATACGCAGTATTTT	CSVGQASDTQYF
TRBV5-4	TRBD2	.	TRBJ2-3	TGTGCCAGCAGCCCACGAACTAGCGGGGGAGCAGATACGCAGTATTTT	CASSPRTSGGADTQYF
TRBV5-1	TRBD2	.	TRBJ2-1	TGCGCCAGCAATCTAGCGGGGTCCTACAATGAGCAGTTCTTC	CASNLAGSYNEQFF
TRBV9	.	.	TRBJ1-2	TGTGCCAGCAGCGTAGGTTCCAGGGACATTTATGGCTACACCTTC	CASSVGSRDIYGYTF
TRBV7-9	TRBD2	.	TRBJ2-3	TGTGCCAGCGGCCAGCGGGGGCGCACAGATACGCAGTATTTT	CASGQRGRTDTQYF
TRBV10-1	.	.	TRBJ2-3	TGCGCCAGCAGTGAACTCGAGGATACGCAGTATTTT	CASSELEDTQYF
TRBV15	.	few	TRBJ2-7	TGTGCCACCAGCAGAGCAGGAGGGGGGGCCTACGAGCAGTACTTC	CATSRAGGGAYEQYF
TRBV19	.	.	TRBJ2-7	TGTGCCAGTAGTATAGCCAGGGAAGTGTACGAGCAGTACTTC	CASSIAREVYEQYF
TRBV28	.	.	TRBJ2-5	TGTGCCAGCGGGGGCAGATGGGAGACCCAGTACTTC	CASGGRWETQYF